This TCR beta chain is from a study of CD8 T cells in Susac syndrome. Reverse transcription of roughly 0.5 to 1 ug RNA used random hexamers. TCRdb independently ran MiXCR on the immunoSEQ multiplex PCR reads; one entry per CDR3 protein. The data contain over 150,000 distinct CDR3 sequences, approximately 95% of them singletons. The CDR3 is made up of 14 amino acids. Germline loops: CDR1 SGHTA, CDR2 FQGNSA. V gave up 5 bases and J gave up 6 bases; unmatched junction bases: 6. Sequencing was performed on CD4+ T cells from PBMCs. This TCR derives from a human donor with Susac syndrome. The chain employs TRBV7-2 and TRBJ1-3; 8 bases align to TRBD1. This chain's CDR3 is CASSPTGAQNTIYF. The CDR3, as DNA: TGTGCCAGCAGCCCGACAGGGGCACAAAACACCATATATTTT.